This entry describes one T cell receptor (beta chain). Generated by immunoSEQ multiplex PCR, the TCRdb table keeps only in-frame clones and is missing some. The table has about 55,000 clones, about 88% seen once. The data stem from a study of OX40 agonist ivuxolimab in advanced cancers. The CDR3 consists of 17 residues. The V gene's germline CDR1 is SGHTA and CDR2 FQGTGA. V was trimmed by 5 bases and J by 4 bases, leaving 23 bases between them. The sample here was CD4+ or CD8+ T cells sorted from blood, taken in a trial of the OX40 agonist ivuxolimab. This chain connects TRBV7-3 to TRBJ1-2, with no clear D. This TCR derives from an adult with an advanced solid tumor such as melanoma, head and neck, liver or kidney cancer. CDR3 sequence: CASSPGGGAAGAYGYTF. CDR3 DNA sequence: TGTGCCAGCAGCCCGGGAGGAGGTGCGGCCGGAGCCTATGGCTACACCTTC.